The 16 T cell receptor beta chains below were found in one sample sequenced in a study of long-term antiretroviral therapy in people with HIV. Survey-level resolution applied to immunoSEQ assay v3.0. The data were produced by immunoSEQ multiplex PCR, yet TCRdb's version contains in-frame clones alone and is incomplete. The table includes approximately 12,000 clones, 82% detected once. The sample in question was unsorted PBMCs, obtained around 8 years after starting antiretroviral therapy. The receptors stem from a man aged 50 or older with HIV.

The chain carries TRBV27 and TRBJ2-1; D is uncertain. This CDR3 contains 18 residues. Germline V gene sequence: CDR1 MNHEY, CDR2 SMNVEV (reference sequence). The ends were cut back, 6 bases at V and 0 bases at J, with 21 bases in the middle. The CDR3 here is CASRNLEPWAPSYNEQFF. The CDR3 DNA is TGTGCCAGCAGAAACCTAGAGCCCTGGGCCCCCTCCTACAATGAGCAGTTCTTC.

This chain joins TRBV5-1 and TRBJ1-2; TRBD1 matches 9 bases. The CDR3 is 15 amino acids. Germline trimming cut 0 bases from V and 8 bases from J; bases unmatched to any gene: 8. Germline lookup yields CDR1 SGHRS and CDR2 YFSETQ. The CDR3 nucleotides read TGCGCCAGCAGCTTGGGGGGACAGGGACGGGGAGGCTACACCTTC. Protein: CASSLGGQGRGGYTF.

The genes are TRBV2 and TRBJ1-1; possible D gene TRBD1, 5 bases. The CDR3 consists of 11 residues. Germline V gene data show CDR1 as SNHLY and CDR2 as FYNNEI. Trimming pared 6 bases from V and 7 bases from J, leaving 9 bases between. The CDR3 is CASSSGLEAFF. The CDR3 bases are TGTGCCAGCAGCTCGGGACTTGAAGCTTTCTTT.

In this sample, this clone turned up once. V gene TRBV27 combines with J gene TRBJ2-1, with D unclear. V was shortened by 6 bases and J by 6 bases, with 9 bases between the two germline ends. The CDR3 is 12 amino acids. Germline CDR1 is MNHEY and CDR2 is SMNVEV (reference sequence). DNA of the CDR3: TGTGCCAGCAGCCGCCCCCCCAATGAGCAGTTCTTC. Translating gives CASSRPPNEQFF.

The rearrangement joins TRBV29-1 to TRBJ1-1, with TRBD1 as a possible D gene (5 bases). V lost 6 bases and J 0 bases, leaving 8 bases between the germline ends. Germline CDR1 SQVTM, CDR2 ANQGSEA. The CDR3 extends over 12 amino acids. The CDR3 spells CSVDSLNTEAFF. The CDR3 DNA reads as TGCAGCGTCGACAGCTTGAACACTGAAGCTTTCTTT.

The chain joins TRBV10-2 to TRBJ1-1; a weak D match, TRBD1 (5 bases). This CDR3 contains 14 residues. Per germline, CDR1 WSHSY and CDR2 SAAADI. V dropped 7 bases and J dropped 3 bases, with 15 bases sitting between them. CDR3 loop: CASTWTPGDTEAFF. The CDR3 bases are TGCGCCAGCACCTGGACACCTGGGGACACTGAAGCTTTCTTT.

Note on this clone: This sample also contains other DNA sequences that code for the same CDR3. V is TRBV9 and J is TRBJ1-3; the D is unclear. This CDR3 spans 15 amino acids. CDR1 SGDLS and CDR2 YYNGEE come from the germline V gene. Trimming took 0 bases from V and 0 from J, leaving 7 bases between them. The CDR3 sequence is CASSVGGFSGNTIYF. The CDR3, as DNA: TGTGCCAGCAGCGTAGGCGGATTCTCTGGAAACACCATATATTTT.

The CDR3 sequence: CAISDIDRGEAFF. CDR3 DNA: TGTGCCATCAGTGACATCGACAGGGGTGAAGCTTTCTTT. The rearrangement joins TRBV10-3 to TRBJ1-1; TRBD1 aligns across 8 bases. Germline V lookup: CDR1 ENHRY, CDR2 SYGVKD. V was pared by 3 bases and J by 7 bases, with 4 bases of the junction left unmatched. The CDR3 contains 13 residues.

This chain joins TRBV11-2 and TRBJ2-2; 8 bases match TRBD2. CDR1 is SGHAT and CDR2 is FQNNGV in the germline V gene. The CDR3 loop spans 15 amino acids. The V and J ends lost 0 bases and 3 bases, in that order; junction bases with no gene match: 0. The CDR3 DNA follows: TGTGCCAGCAGCTTAGAAGCGGGGGACACCGGGGAGCTGTTTTTT. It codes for CASSLEAGDTGELFF.

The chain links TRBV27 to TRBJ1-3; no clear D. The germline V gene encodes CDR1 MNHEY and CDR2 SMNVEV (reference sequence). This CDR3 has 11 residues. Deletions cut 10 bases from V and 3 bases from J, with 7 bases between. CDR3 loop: CATFGGNTIYF. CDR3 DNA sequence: TGTGCCACCTTTGGTGGAAACACCATATATTTT.

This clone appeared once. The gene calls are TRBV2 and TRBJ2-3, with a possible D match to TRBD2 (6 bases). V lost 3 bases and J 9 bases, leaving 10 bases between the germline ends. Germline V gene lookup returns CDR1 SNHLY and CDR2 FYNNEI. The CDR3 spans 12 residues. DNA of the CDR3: TGTGCCAGCAGTGACTCGCGGGGCACGCAGTATTTT. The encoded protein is CASSDSRGTQYF.

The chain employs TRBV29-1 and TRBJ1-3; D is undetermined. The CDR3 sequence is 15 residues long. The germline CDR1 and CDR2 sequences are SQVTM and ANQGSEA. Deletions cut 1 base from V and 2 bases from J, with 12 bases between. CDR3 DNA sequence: TGCAGCGTTGAAGTTTTACGGGAAGCTGGAAACACCATATATTTT. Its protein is CSVEVLREAGNTIYF. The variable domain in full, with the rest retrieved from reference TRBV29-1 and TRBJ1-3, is SAVISQKPSRDICQRGTSLTIQCQVDSQVTMMFWYRQQPGQSLTLIATANQGSEATYESGFVIDKFPISRPNLTFSTLTVSNMSPEDSSIYLCSVEVLREAGNTIYFGEGSWLTVV.

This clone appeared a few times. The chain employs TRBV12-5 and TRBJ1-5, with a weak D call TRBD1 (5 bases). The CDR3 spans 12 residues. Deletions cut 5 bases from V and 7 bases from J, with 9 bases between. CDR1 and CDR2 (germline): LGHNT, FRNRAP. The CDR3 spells CASGPTGQPQHF. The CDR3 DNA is TGTGCTAGTGGTCCTACAGGCCAGCCCCAGCATTTT.

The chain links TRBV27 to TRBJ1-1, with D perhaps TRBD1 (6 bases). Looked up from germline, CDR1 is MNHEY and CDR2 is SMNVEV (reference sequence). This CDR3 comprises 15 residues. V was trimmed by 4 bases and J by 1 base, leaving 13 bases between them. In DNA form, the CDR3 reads TGTGCCAGCAGTTGGGAGGGGGGACAGAACACTGAAGCTTTCTTT. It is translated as CASSWEGGQNTEAFF.

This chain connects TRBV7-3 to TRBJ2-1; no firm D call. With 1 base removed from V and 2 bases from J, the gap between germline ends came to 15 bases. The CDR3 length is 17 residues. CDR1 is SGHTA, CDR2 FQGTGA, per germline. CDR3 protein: CASSLKLPGRTYNEQFF. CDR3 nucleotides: TGTGCCAGCAGCTTAAAGTTACCGGGCCGAACCTACAATGAGCAGTTCTTC.

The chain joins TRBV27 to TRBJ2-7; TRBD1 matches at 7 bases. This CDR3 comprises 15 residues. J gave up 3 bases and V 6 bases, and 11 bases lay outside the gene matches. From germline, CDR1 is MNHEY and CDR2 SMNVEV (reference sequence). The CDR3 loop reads CASRPLRGNLYEQYF. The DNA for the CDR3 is TGTGCCAGCAGGCCCCTCAGGGGGAATCTCTACGAGCAGTACTTC.